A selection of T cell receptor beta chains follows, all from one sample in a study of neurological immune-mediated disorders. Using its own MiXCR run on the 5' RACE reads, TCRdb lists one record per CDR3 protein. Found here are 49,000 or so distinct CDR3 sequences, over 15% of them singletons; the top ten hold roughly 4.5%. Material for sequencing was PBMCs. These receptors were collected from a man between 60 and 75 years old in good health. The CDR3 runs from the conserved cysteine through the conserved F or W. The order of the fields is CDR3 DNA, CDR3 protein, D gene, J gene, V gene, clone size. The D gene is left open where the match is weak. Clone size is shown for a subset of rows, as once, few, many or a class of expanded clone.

cdr3_nt: TGCGCCAGCAGTGAGTGGAACTATGGCTACACCTTC
cdr3_aa: CASSEWNYGYTF
d_call: -
j_call: TRBJ1-2
v_call: TRBV10-2
clone_size: -

cdr3_nt: TGCAGTAGTGAAAACGGGGGAAGCACAGATACGCAGTATTTT
cdr3_aa: CSSENGGSTDTQYF
d_call: -
j_call: TRBJ2-3
v_call: TRBV20-1
clone_size: many

cdr3_nt: TGTGCCAGCAGCTTAGCAGGCGGCTCAGCCTACGAGCAGTACTTC
cdr3_aa: CASSLAGGSAYEQYF
d_call: -
j_call: TRBJ2-7
v_call: TRBV7-6
clone_size: many

cdr3_nt: TGTGCCAGCAGTTTAGCCGCAAACAGGCGCAATCAGCCCCAGCATTTT
cdr3_aa: CASSLAANRRNQPQHF
d_call: -
j_call: TRBJ1-5
v_call: TRBV28
clone_size: many

cdr3_nt: TGTGCCACCTCAAGCCCACGGGAGGGTCTAGAGACCCAGTACTTC
cdr3_aa: CATSSPREGLETQYF
d_call: TRBD2
j_call: TRBJ2-5
v_call: TRBV6-5
clone_size: many

cdr3_nt: TGCAGTGCTACCAGAGCAACGGGGACAGGAGCACAAGAGACCCAGTACTTC
cdr3_aa: CSATRATGTGAQETQYF
d_call: TRBD1
j_call: TRBJ2-5
v_call: TRBV20-1
clone_size: many

cdr3_nt: TGTGCCAGCAGTTTGAAAACCGATTTT
cdr3_aa: CASSLKTDF
d_call: -
j_call: TRBJ2-3
v_call: TRBV28
clone_size: many

cdr3_nt: TGCAGTGCTCCAGGAGCGGGAGTACCAGATACGCAGTATTTT
cdr3_aa: CSAPGAGVPDTQYF
d_call: TRBD2
j_call: TRBJ2-3
v_call: TRBV20-1
clone_size: many

cdr3_nt: TGCGCCAGCAGCTTGGGAGCAGCCAAAAACATTCAGTACTTC
cdr3_aa: CASSLGAAKNIQYF
d_call: -
j_call: TRBJ2-4
v_call: TRBV5-1
clone_size: many

cdr3_nt: TGTGCCAGCAGACCAGGGGGGTATAATTCACCCCTCCACTTT
cdr3_aa: CASRPGGYNSPLHF
d_call: TRBD1
j_call: TRBJ1-6
v_call: TRBV6-5
clone_size: -

cdr3_nt: TGCGCCAGCAGTCTGACAGGGGGCTACAATGAGCAGTTCTTC
cdr3_aa: CASSLTGGYNEQFF
d_call: TRBD1
j_call: TRBJ2-1
v_call: TRBV10-2
clone_size: many

cdr3_nt: TGTGCCAGCAGCATGGGCCTGAATAAAGAGACCCAGTACTTC
cdr3_aa: CASSMGLNKETQYF
d_call: -
j_call: TRBJ2-5
v_call: TRBV7-2
clone_size: -

cdr3_nt: TGCAGTGCTAGGCAGGGGGAAAACAGCTACAATGAGCAGTTCTTC
cdr3_aa: CSARQGENSYNEQFF
d_call: TRBD1
j_call: TRBJ2-1
v_call: TRBV20-1
clone_size: many

cdr3_nt: TGCAGTGCTAGTCTTTCGGGAGCGGAGGAGACCCAGTACTTC
cdr3_aa: CSASLSGAEETQYF
d_call: -
j_call: TRBJ2-5
v_call: TRBV20-1
clone_size: -

cdr3_nt: TGTGCCAGCAGCTTAACGGGTACGGGAGGGCCGAATGAGCAGTTCTTC
cdr3_aa: CASSLTGTGGPNEQFF
d_call: TRBD2
j_call: TRBJ2-1
v_call: TRBV7-3
clone_size: many

cdr3_nt: TGTGCCAGCAGCCCAACTGGGGGTGGCTACACCTTC
cdr3_aa: CASSPTGGGYTF
d_call: -
j_call: TRBJ1-2
v_call: TRBV3-1
clone_size: many

cdr3_nt: TGTGCCAGCAGCTTAGCGAAGACAGGGTCCACCGGGGAGCTGTTTTTT
cdr3_aa: CASSLAKTGSTGELFF
d_call: TRBD1
j_call: TRBJ2-2
v_call: TRBV11-1
clone_size: many

cdr3_nt: TGTGCCACCAGCAGAGATCTCGGAAGAGATACGCAGTATTTT
cdr3_aa: CATSRDLGRDTQYF
d_call: -
j_call: TRBJ2-3
v_call: TRBV15
clone_size: many

cdr3_nt: TGTGCCAGCAGCGCTGTTGGAGGGCCAGGGGACAATGAGCAGTTCTTC
cdr3_aa: CASSAVGGPGDNEQFF
d_call: -
j_call: TRBJ2-1
v_call: TRBV5-6
clone_size: many

cdr3_nt: TGCGCCAGCAGCCTTCAGGAGTCCCAGTACTTC
cdr3_aa: CASSLQESQYF
d_call: -
j_call: TRBJ2-5
v_call: TRBV5-1
clone_size: -

cdr3_nt: TGCGCCAGCAGCTTCGGACAGGGGGCAACTGAAGCTTTCTTT
cdr3_aa: CASSFGQGATEAFF
d_call: TRBD1
j_call: TRBJ1-1
v_call: TRBV5-1
clone_size: many

cdr3_nt: TGCAGCGTTATCCAACCGTCCGGAAGGTTAGAGGGCTACACCTTC
cdr3_aa: CSVIQPSGRLEGYTF
d_call: -
j_call: TRBJ1-2
v_call: TRBV29-1
clone_size: many

cdr3_nt: TGTGCCAGCAGCTGGGAAGGGACCAAAAACATTCAGTACTTC
cdr3_aa: CASSWEGTKNIQYF
d_call: -
j_call: TRBJ2-4
v_call: TRBV5-6
clone_size: many

cdr3_nt: TGCGCCAGCAGCTCCGAGGCGGGAGTGACCTACGAGCAGTACTTC
cdr3_aa: CASSSEAGVTYEQYF
d_call: TRBD2
j_call: TRBJ2-7
v_call: TRBV5-1
clone_size: few

cdr3_nt: TGTGCCAGCAGTCCTTCACGGGGGCCCTATAATTCACCCCTCCACTTT
cdr3_aa: CASSPSRGPYNSPLHF
d_call: -
j_call: TRBJ1-6
v_call: TRBV7-9
clone_size: -

cdr3_nt: TGTGCCAGCAGCTTATCTGGCGGCCAAGAGACCCAGTACTTC
cdr3_aa: CASSLSGGQETQYF
d_call: -
j_call: TRBJ2-5
v_call: TRBV7-3
clone_size: -

cdr3_nt: TGTGCCACCAACTCATACGGGACGATAATTGTGCAGTTCTTC
cdr3_aa: CATNSYGTIIVQFF
d_call: -
j_call: TRBJ2-1
v_call: TRBV6-1
clone_size: many

cdr3_nt: TGTGCCAGCAGTGACTCGATCAAGGCAGGGACGGCTGAGCAGTTCTTC
cdr3_aa: CASSDSIKAGTAEQFF
d_call: -
j_call: TRBJ2-1
v_call: TRBV6-4
clone_size: -

cdr3_nt: TGCAGCGTTGCTCCTTTGAGCGGGAGAACAGATACGCAGTATTTT
cdr3_aa: CSVAPLSGRTDTQYF
d_call: TRBD2
j_call: TRBJ2-3
v_call: TRBV29-1
clone_size: many

cdr3_nt: TGCGCCAGCAGCTTGACCGGGAGCACAGGAGAGACCCAGTACTTC
cdr3_aa: CASSLTGSTGETQYF
d_call: -
j_call: TRBJ2-5
v_call: TRBV5-1
clone_size: few

cdr3_nt: TGTGCCAGCAGTCCCCAACGGGGCGGCCTTAATGAGCAGTTCTTC
cdr3_aa: CASSPQRGGLNEQFF
d_call: -
j_call: TRBJ2-1
v_call: TRBV12-3/TRBV12-4
clone_size: -

cdr3_nt: TGTGCCAGCAGTTTAGGGCGTAAACAAGAGACCCAGTACTTC
cdr3_aa: CASSLGRKQETQYF
d_call: -
j_call: TRBJ2-5
v_call: TRBV28
clone_size: -

cdr3_nt: TGTGCCAGCAGCCCCAGGGTAGCGGGAACCTACAATGAGCAGTTCTTC
cdr3_aa: CASSPRVAGTYNEQFF
d_call: TRBD2
j_call: TRBJ2-1
v_call: TRBV5-6
clone_size: many

cdr3_nt: TGCGCCAGCAGCCCCTCGGCAGGCTGGAACACCGGGGAGCTGTTTTTT
cdr3_aa: CASSPSAGWNTGELFF
d_call: -
j_call: TRBJ2-2
v_call: TRBV5-1
clone_size: -

cdr3_nt: TGCAGTGCTAGAGATCCCGGGACAGGGTCCTCTGGCTACACCTTC
cdr3_aa: CSARDPGTGSSGYTF
d_call: TRBD1
j_call: TRBJ1-2
v_call: TRBV20-1
clone_size: many

cdr3_nt: TGTGCCAGCAGAACGGGAGGCCCCCGCTCCTACAATGAGCAGTTCTTC
cdr3_aa: CASRTGGPRSYNEQFF
d_call: TRBD2
j_call: TRBJ2-1
v_call: TRBV5-4
clone_size: -

cdr3_nt: TGTGCCAGCAGCCCGGGACAGGGTTATAACTATGGCTACACCTTC
cdr3_aa: CASSPGQGYNYGYTF
d_call: TRBD1
j_call: TRBJ1-2
v_call: TRBV7-2
clone_size: many

cdr3_nt: TGTGCCAGCAGCCCGACCTTAGCGGAGCTCACAGATACGCAGTATTTT
cdr3_aa: CASSPTLAELTDTQYF
d_call: -
j_call: TRBJ2-3
v_call: TRBV6-1
clone_size: many

cdr3_nt: TGTGCCAGCAGCACCAACCAGGGAAATGGCTACACCTTC
cdr3_aa: CASSTNQGNGYTF
d_call: -
j_call: TRBJ1-2
v_call: TRBV13
clone_size: many

cdr3_nt: TGTGCCAGCAGCTTATTTAGTGGGGCGGGGGGGCGAGGAGGAAACATTCAGTACTTC
cdr3_aa: CASSLFSGAGGRGGNIQYF
d_call: TRBD2
j_call: TRBJ2-4
v_call: TRBV7-2
clone_size: many

cdr3_nt: TGTGTCAGCAGCTTAGCCGGGAGCTCCTACAATGAGCAGTTCTTC
cdr3_aa: CVSSLAGSSYNEQFF
d_call: -
j_call: TRBJ2-1
v_call: TRBV13
clone_size: few

cdr3_nt: TGTGCCATCGGGGTAGCGGGAGCCTACGAGCAGTACTTC
cdr3_aa: CAIGVAGAYEQYF
d_call: TRBD2
j_call: TRBJ2-7
v_call: TRBV6-5
clone_size: many

cdr3_nt: TGTGCCAGCAGCCAAGCCTTCGGGGCCGAGCAGTACTTC
cdr3_aa: CASSQAFGAEQYF
d_call: -
j_call: TRBJ2-7
v_call: TRBV14
clone_size: many

cdr3_nt: TGTGCCAGCAGTTTAGGGCAGAACAACGAGCAGTACTTC
cdr3_aa: CASSLGQNNEQYF
d_call: -
j_call: TRBJ2-7
v_call: TRBV12-3/TRBV12-4
clone_size: medium-sized

cdr3_nt: TGTGCCAGCAGCGACTACAATGAGCAGTTCTTC
cdr3_aa: CASSDYNEQFF
d_call: -
j_call: TRBJ2-1
v_call: TRBV2
clone_size: medium-sized

cdr3_nt: TGTGCCAGCAGTCAACCGGGACTAGCGAATGAGCAGTTCTTC
cdr3_aa: CASSQPGLANEQFF
d_call: TRBD2
j_call: TRBJ2-1
v_call: TRBV27
clone_size: many